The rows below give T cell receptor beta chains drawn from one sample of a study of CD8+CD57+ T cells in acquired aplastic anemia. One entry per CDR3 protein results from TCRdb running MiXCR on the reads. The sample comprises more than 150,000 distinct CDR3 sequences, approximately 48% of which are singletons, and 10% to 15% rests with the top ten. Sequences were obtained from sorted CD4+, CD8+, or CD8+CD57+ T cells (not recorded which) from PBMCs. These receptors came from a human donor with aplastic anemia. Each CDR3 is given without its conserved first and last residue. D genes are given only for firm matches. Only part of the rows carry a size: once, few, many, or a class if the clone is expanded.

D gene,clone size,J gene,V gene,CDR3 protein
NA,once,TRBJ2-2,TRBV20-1,SARGHNTGELG
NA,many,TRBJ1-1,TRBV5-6,ASSRRRSNTEAF
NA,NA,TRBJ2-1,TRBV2,ASLGGSEQF
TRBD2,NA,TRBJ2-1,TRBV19,ASSNSGGNEQF
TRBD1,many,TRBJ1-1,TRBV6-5,ASSSDRDAF
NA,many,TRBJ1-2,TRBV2,ASSELSYGYT
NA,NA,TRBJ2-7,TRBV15,ATSRDRQGRGEQY
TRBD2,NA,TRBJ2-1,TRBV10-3,AISVGTSGYNEQF
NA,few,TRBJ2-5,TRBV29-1,SVERGGETQY
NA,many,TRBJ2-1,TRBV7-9,ASSPGRGGGNEQF
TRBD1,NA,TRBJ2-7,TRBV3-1,ASSQVGTGEQY
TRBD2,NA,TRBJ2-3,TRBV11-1,ASRPTSGEGVTQY
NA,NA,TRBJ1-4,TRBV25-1,SSSEFDGEKLF
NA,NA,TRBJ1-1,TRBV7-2,ASSSRTFEAF
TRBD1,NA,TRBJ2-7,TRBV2,ASTRDSGYEQY
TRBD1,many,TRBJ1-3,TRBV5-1,ASSLQGDSGNTIY
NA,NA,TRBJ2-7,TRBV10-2,ASSESTYEQY
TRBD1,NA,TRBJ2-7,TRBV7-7,ASSLGTGVSYEQY
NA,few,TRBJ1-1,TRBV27,ASREGNTEAF
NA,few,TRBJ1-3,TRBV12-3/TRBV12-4,ASSTPGFSGNTIY
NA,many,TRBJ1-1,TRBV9,ASSVASRGRADTEAF
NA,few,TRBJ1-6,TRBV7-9,ASSSGNSPLH